The clone carrying this TCR beta chain turned up a few times. Trimming removed 7 bases from V and 0 bases from J, with 19 bases in between. The V gene's germline CDR1 is SQVTM and CDR2 ANQGSEA. The CDR3 sequence is 15 residues long. This sample was taken from a study of T cell responses to AZD1222 COVID-19 vaccine. Libraries were prepared by immunoSEQ multiplex PCR; TCRdb keeps only in-frame clonotypes and omits some of them. The sample holds 100,000 to 120,000 clones; nearly 90% are singletons and the top ten take roughly 3.2%. The V call is TRBV29-1, the J call TRBJ2-7; D perhaps matches TRBD2 (7 bases). The sample in question was peripheral blood, obtained on day 0 of AZD1222 vaccination. The TCR comes from an adult in good health. CDR3 sequence (DNA): TGCAGCGCCCGAGGGGGGGAACCCTTCTCCTACGAGCAGTACTTC. It encodes CSARGGEPFSYEQYF.